What follows describes a single TCR beta chain. Antigen unknown. This specimen belongs to a study of CD4 T cells in relation to SARS-CoV-2 and coronaviruses. The unexposed donors gave CD4+ T cells in 2011-2018, prior to COVID-19. The cells were cultured for about 10 days before CD4+ T cells were isolated. Generated by immunoSEQ multiplex PCR, the TCRdb table keeps only in-frame clones and is missing some. The data hold 25,000 to 30,000 clones, with 74% observed a single time. The receptor comes from a human donor in good health. Material: CD4+ T cells from PBMCs, cultured in vitro.

CDR3 in amino acids: CASHRGDTEAFF. The CDR3 region has the DNA TGCGCCAGTCACAGGGGTGACACTGAAGCTTTCTTT. The chain combines TRBV10-2 with TRBJ1-1; 7 bases match TRBD1. Germline V gene sequence: CDR1 WSHSY, CDR2 SAAADI. This CDR3 spans 12 amino acids. Trimming cost V 9 bases and J 3 bases; bases outside gene matches: 4.